The rows below give T cell receptor beta chains drawn from one sample of a study of cytomegalovirus exposure and HLA in healthy donors. Generated by immunoSEQ multiplex PCR, the TCRdb table keeps only in-frame clones and is missing some. In the table there are about 140,000 clones, 75% of which are singletons. Sequenced material: PBMCs. Receptors were obtained from a man in his forties or fifties in good health and CMV-seronegative. CDR3s leave out the opening cysteine and the closing phenylalanine or tryptophan.

CDR3 protein | V gene
SVEGAGSSDYEQY | TRBV29-1
ASSLEVGDGNYGYT | TRBV5-6
ASSLGATNTGELF | TRBV5-1
AISPGREVDTGELF | TRBV10-3
ASSFGTLPGTDTQY | TRBV5-6
ASSPEGANVLT | TRBV7-3
ASSAGQNYGYT | TRBV2
ASSLGGGAFADTQY | TRBV11-3
SAGGLNGYT | TRBV20-1
ASSQDWRTSGFQETQY | TRBV4-3
ASSRNRDAPYEQY | TRBV14
ASSVVPGQPQH | TRBV9
ASSQDGKARNTEAF | TRBV4-3
ASSLAARGTYEQY | TRBV13
ASSDQAGAGQPQH | TRBV6-4
ANWPEVGNTEAF | TRBV6-1
ASSSGQFGEKLF | TRBV5-1
ASSYTGGGNTEAF | TRBV27
ASSNLAGGLTDTQY | TRBV19
ASKQGASGNTIY | TRBV19
ASSQEGRRRGRAGELF | TRBV4-3
ASSRDRDDYGYT | TRBV7-9
AISELNKGQNYGYT | TRBV10-3
ASSLVTSGYNEQF | TRBV7-6
AISPRLRLIQETQY | TRBV10-3
ASSLLDTITGTGANIYGYT | TRBV28
ASSRGTGGTAYEQY | TRBV7-9
ASSSPTGVFTEAF | TRBV27
ASSPGQGPQPQH | TRBV28
ASSMYAVPYEQY | TRBV19
ASSPRWSPEAF | TRBV19
ASTRDYSKNIQY | TRBV2
ASSPPGQDRRGEQY | TRBV7-9
ASSSRVFGTDTQY | TRBV5-8
ASSGTFGSYEQY | TRBV6-5
ASSPDTNTEAF | TRBV7-7
ASRQGIAEAF | TRBV5-6
ASSSAGMKSTEAF | TRBV5-4
ASSIRGAEQY | TRBV5-6
ASSQSWGGANYGYP | TRBV4-3
ASSLGGPRHPSSGNTIY | TRBV7-9
ASSETRTGVGYT | TRBV2
AVDSGTRTDTQY | TRBV30
ASSSRGKGGTDTQY | TRBV6-5
ASSGPGGALGGYT | TRBV27